This TCR beta chain was documented in a study of TIL therapy for anti-PD-1-resistant metastatic lung cancer. Sample time point: pre-treatment sample, taken before nivolumab and TIL therapy. Germline V CDR1 and CDR2: KGHSH, LQKENI. The CDR3 contains 14 residues. Deletions cut 3 bases from V and 3 bases from J, with 9 bases between. The libraries were made with immunoSEQ v3. The repertoire was sequenced with immunoSEQ multiplex PCR; TCRdb's copy has only in-frame clones and lacks some. Of 20,000 to 25,000 clones listed, about 79% are singletons. This clone has a single count. Sequencing used blood, obtained at baseline. This sequence was found in a person aged 25-80 years with non-small cell lung cancer. The chain couples TRBV18 to TRBJ1-5; no clear D. The chain's CDR3 is CASSPTDLNQPQHF. The CDR3 region has the DNA TGTGCCAGCTCACCTACAGACCTCAATCAGCCCCAGCATTTT.